These T cell receptor beta chains were read from a single sample in a study of blood T cell repertoires in COVID-19. Sequencing used immunoSEQ multiplex PCR; TCRdb keeps in-frame clones, though not all of them. Among approximately 90,000 clones listed, approximately 89% were seen once. The sequenced sample was peripheral blood. The receptor set was obtained from a human donor in a cohort sampled during active COVID-19. CDR3s include the opening cysteine and the closing phenylalanine or tryptophan. Each record gives: J gene, clone size, V gene, D gene, CDR3 protein, CDR3 DNA. The D gene is left open where the match is weak. Clone size is shown for a subset of rows, as once, few, many or a class of expanded clone.

J: TRBJ2-1
size: .
V: TRBV3-1/TRBV3-2
D: .
CDR3: CASSQGEADDNEQFF
DNA: TGTGCCAGCAGCCAAGGGGAAGCGGACGACAATGAGCAGTTCTTC

J: TRBJ1-6
size: once
V: TRBV9
D: .
CDR3: CASSVVQYNSPLHF
DNA: TGTGCCAGCAGCGTAGTTCAATATAATTCACCCCTCCACTTT

J: TRBJ1-6
size: .
V: TRBV19
D: TRBD1
CDR3: CASSLTGVNSPLHF
DNA: TGTGCCAGTAGCCTGACAGGGGTTAATTCACCCCTCCACTTT

J: TRBJ1-6
size: few
V: TRBV7-2
D: TRBD1
CDR3: CASSLGTGSDNSPLHF
DNA: TGTGCCAGCAGCTTAGGGACAGGGAGCGATAATTCACCCCTCCACTTT

J: TRBJ2-5
size: .
V: TRBV30
D: TRBD1
CDR3: CAWGQGVRETQYF
DNA: TGTGCCTGGGGACAGGGGGTGAGAGAGACCCAGTACTTC

J: TRBJ1-3
size: .
V: TRBV7-2
D: TRBD1
CDR3: CASSHTGGGLSNTIYF
DNA: TGTGCCAGCAGCCATACAGGGGGCGGACTTTCAAACACCATATATTTT

J: TRBJ2-3
size: .
V: TRBV4-2
D: TRBD2
CDR3: CASSPRGGRDTQYF
DNA: TGTGCCAGCAGCCCGCGGGGGGGCCGAGATACGCAGTATTTT

J: TRBJ1-3
size: .
V: TRBV4-3
D: .
CDR3: CASSQALRGRNTIYF
DNA: TGCGCCAGCAGCCAAGCTCTCAGGGGACGAAACACCATATATTTT

J: TRBJ1-5
size: .
V: TRBV24-1
D: TRBD1
CDR3: CATSDSRDRAGRPQHF
DNA: TGTGCCACCAGTGATTCCCGGGACAGGGCTGGGAGGCCCCAGCATTTT

J: TRBJ1-4
size: few
V: TRBV6-1
D: .
CDR3: CASSEGGSATEKLFF
DNA: TGTGCCAGCAGTGAGGGGGGGAGCGCCACTGAAAAACTGTTTTTT

J: TRBJ2-1
size: .
V: TRBV2
D: TRBD2
CDR3: CASIGTSVGGNEQFF
DNA: TGTGCCAGCATTGGGACTAGCGTGGGTGGCAATGAGCAGTTCTTC

J: TRBJ1-4
size: .
V: TRBV19
D: TRBD1
CDR3: CASSNRDRAREKLFF
DNA: TGTGCCAGTAGTAACCGGGACAGGGCCAGAGAAAAACTGTTTTTT

J: TRBJ2-3
size: few
V: TRBV11-2
D: .
CDR3: CASSLVAKSTDTQYF
DNA: TGTGCCAGCAGCTTAGTAGCGAAAAGCACAGATACGCAGTATTTT

J: TRBJ1-3
size: .
V: TRBV27
D: TRBD1
CDR3: CASSSQTGTRNTIYF
DNA: TGTGCCAGCAGTTCCCAGACAGGGACTCGTAACACCATATATTTT

J: TRBJ2-5
size: .
V: TRBV3-1/TRBV3-2
D: .
CDR3: CASSAGATQYF
DNA: TGTGCCAGCAGCGCTGGGGCGACCCAGTACTTC

J: TRBJ2-5
size: .
V: TRBV4-3
D: .
CDR3: CASSQDRAGGRETQYF
DNA: TGCGCCAGCAGCCAAGATAGGGCAGGGGGGCGTGAGACCCAGTACTTC

J: TRBJ1-1
size: .
V: TRBV19
D: .
CDR3: CASVFERNTEAFF
DNA: TGTGCCAGTGTGTTCGAGCGGAACACTGAAGCTTTCTTT

J: TRBJ2-1
size: .
V: TRBV27
D: TRBD2
CDR3: CASRPSGGGQFF
DNA: TGTGCCAGCAGGCCTAGCGGGGGGGGGCAGTTCTTC

J: TRBJ2-3
size: .
V: TRBV7-9
D: .
CDR3: CASSLGATDTQYF
DNA: TGTGCCAGCAGCTTAGGGGCCACAGATACGCAGTATTTT

J: TRBJ2-3
size: .
V: TRBV19
D: .
CDR3: CASSPQASTDTQYF
DNA: TGTGCCAGTAGTCCCCAGGCTAGCACAGATACGCAGTATTTT

J: TRBJ2-2
size: .
V: TRBV19
D: TRBD2
CDR3: CASSGLVGTGELFF
DNA: TGTGCCAGTAGTGGACTAGTAGGGACCGGGGAGCTGTTTTTT

J: TRBJ1-2
size: few
V: TRBV9
D: .
CDR3: CASSVEGRGASGYTF
DNA: TGTGCCAGCAGCGTAGAGGGGAGGGGGGCGTCTGGCTACACCTTC

J: TRBJ2-7
size: .
V: TRBV11-3
D: .
CDR3: CASSQGGVDGKQYF
DNA: TGTGCCAGCAGCCAGGGCGGGGTGGACGGGAAGCAGTACTTC

J: TRBJ2-2
size: .
V: TRBV16
D: .
CDR3: CASSQFRTDTGELFF
DNA: TGTGCCAGCAGCCAATTTCGAACAGACACCGGGGAGCTGTTTTTT

J: TRBJ2-3
size: .
V: TRBV7-2
D: .
CDR3: CASSLARVTDTQYF
DNA: TGTGCCAGCAGCTTAGCCAGGGTCACAGATACGCAGTATTTT

J: TRBJ2-7
size: .
V: TRBV5-1
D: TRBD2
CDR3: CASSLGSGGMGEQYF
DNA: TGCGCCAGCAGCTTGGGCAGCGGGGGTATGGGCGAGCAGTACTTC

J: TRBJ2-1
size: .
V: TRBV3-1/TRBV3-2
D: .
CDR3: CASSQGGGPRNEQFF
DNA: TGTGCCAGCAGCCAAGGCGGGGGCCCAAGGAATGAGCAGTTCTTC

J: TRBJ2-7
size: .
V: TRBV30
D: TRBD2
CDR3: CAWRGDPGGYEQYF
DNA: TGTGCCTGGCGTGGGGACCCGGGAGGCTACGAGCAGTACTTC

J: TRBJ2-5
size: .
V: TRBV18
D: TRBD2
CDR3: CASSLQLAAQETQYF
DNA: TGTGCCAGCTCACTGCAACTAGCGGCCCAAGAGACCCAGTACTTC

J: TRBJ2-7
size: .
V: TRBV5-8
D: .
CDR3: CASRDPGRGAYEQYF
DNA: TGTGCCAGCAGAGATCCGGGCCGCGGGGCCTACGAGCAGTACTTC

J: TRBJ1-5
size: .
V: TRBV10-1
D: TRBD1
CDR3: CARTGEQPQHF
DNA: TGCGCCAGGACAGGGGAACAGCCCCAGCATTTT

J: TRBJ1-3
size: once
V: TRBV19
D: TRBD1
CDR3: CASSLTAGQGTLTSGNTIYF
DNA: TGTGCCAGTAGTCTAACTGCGGGACAGGGAACGCTCACTTCTGGAAACACCATATATTTT

J: TRBJ2-5
size: .
V: TRBV13
D: .
CDR3: CASSRSGTGPETQYF
DNA: TGTGCCAGCAGCAGATCCGGGACTGGGCCAGAGACCCAGTACTTC

J: TRBJ2-5
size: few
V: TRBV7-2
D: TRBD2
CDR3: CASTETSGGYETQYF
DNA: TGTGCCAGCACCGAGACTAGCGGGGGATATGAGACCCAGTACTTC

J: TRBJ1-1
size: few
V: TRBV4-1
D: .
CDR3: CASSQVGGTEAFF
DNA: TGCGCCAGCAGCCAAGTGGGGGGCACTGAAGCTTTCTTT

J: TRBJ2-7
size: .
V: TRBV4-1
D: .
CDR3: CASSQGDGARHEQYF
DNA: TGCGCCAGCAGCCAAGGGGATGGGGCCCGACACGAGCAGTACTTC

J: TRBJ2-7
size: .
V: TRBV29-1
D: .
CDR3: CSVARDTRLYEQYF
DNA: TGCAGCGTTGCCAGGGACACAAGACTCTACGAGCAGTACTTC

J: TRBJ2-3
size: once
V: TRBV13
D: TRBD2
CDR3: CASSFWTSSKDTQYF
DNA: TGTGCCAGCAGCTTTTGGACTAGCTCTAAAGATACGCAGTATTTT

J: TRBJ2-1
size: .
V: TRBV5-4
D: .
CDR3: CASSSNVGANEQFF
DNA: TGTGCCAGCAGCTCGAATGTGGGGGCAAATGAGCAGTTCTTC

J: TRBJ2-2
size: .
V: TRBV2
D: TRBD1
CDR3: CASSRTGPLNTGELFF
DNA: TGTGCCAGCAGCCGGACAGGGCCATTGAACACCGGGGAGCTGTTTTTT

J: TRBJ1-5
size: .
V: TRBV7-9
D: .
CDR3: CASSLLNQPQHF
DNA: TGTGCCAGCAGCTTATTAAATCAGCCCCAGCATTTT

J: TRBJ1-4
size: .
V: TRBV5-8
D: .
CDR3: CASSRVGGSTNEKLFF
DNA: TGTGCCAGCAGCCGTGTCGGGGGATCAACTAATGAAAAACTGTTTTTT

J: TRBJ1-2
size: .
V: TRBV6-1
D: .
CDR3: CASSGRAGRLGGPNYGYTF
DNA: TGTGCCAGCAGTGGGAGGGCAGGGAGGCTAGGAGGTCCTAACTATGGCTACACCTTC

J: TRBJ1-6
size: .
V: TRBV10-2
D: .
CDR3: CASSGQNNSPLHF
DNA: TGCGCCAGCAGTGGGCAGAATAATTCACCCCTCCACTTT

J: TRBJ2-1
size: .
V: TRBV2
D: TRBD2
CDR3: CASSKLAGGNNEQFF
DNA: TGTGCCAGCAGTAAACTAGCGGGGGGCAACAATGAGCAGTTCTTC

J: TRBJ1-1
size: .
V: TRBV14
D: .
CDR3: CASSPYRSRGAFF
DNA: TGTGCCAGCAGCCCCTACCGGTCGCGGGGGGCTTTCTTT

J: TRBJ2-2
size: .
V: TRBV7-2
D: .
CDR3: CASSFRVPGELFF
DNA: TGTGCCAGCAGCTTTCGCGTTCCCGGGGAGCTGTTTTTT

J: TRBJ1-2
size: once
V: TRBV3-1/TRBV3-2
D: .
CDR3: CASSQATGGYTF
DNA: TGTGCCAGCAGCCAGGCGACAGGTGGCTACACCTTC

J: TRBJ1-1
size: .
V: TRBV6-5
D: .
CDR3: CASSYAGEAFF
DNA: TGTGCCAGCAGTTACGCGGGGGAGGCTTTCTTT

J: TRBJ1-4
size: once
V: TRBV6-1
D: .
CDR3: CASSEQTGLVNEKLFF
DNA: TGTGCCAGCAGTGAGCAGACAGGTCTGGTTAATGAAAAACTGTTTTTT

J: TRBJ2-3
size: .
V: TRBV7-3
D: .
CDR3: CATTQGTDTQYF
DNA: TGTGCCACGACACAGGGAACAGATACGCAGTATTTT

J: TRBJ2-7
size: few
V: TRBV6-5
D: .
CDR3: CASSYSVGGDHEQYF
DNA: TGTGCCAGCAGTTACTCGGTTGGAGGGGACCACGAGCAGTACTTC

J: TRBJ1-3
size: .
V: TRBV7-9
D: .
CDR3: CASSFEEGLFF
DNA: TGTGCCAGCAGCTTTGAAGAAGGACTTTTTTTT

J: TRBJ1-2
size: few
V: TRBV6-5
D: .
CDR3: CASRATGNYGYTF
DNA: TGTGCCAGCAGGGCCACAGGGAATTATGGCTACACCTTC

J: TRBJ1-5
size: .
V: TRBV18
D: .
CDR3: CASSPGQGNQPQHF
DNA: TGTGCCAGCTCACCCGGACAAGGCAATCAGCCCCAGCATTTT

J: TRBJ1-1
size: .
V: TRBV7-3
D: TRBD1
CDR3: CASSPQGRSEAFF
DNA: TGTGCCAGCAGCCCACAGGGGAGGTCTGAAGCTTTCTTT

J: TRBJ2-7
size: .
V: TRBV19
D: .
CDR3: CASSGAGWYEQYF
DNA: TGTGCCAGTAGTGGGGCAGGTTGGTACGAGCAGTACTTC